The entry below gives a single T cell receptor (beta chain) sequence along with its context. Original methodology: Counts of nucleated cells, estimated from reference gene primer amplification, were obtained. Using immunoSEQ multiplex PCR, the repertoire was profiled, and TCRdb retains in-frame clones only, with some absent. The V and J calls and clone size were taken over from that table, and D and trimming were inferred from the DNA. The sample records about 190,000 clones, around 80% being singletons. This entry is derived from a study of blood T cell repertoires in COVID-19. Study at large: From T cells, B-cell-depleted T cells, or PBMCs came the material, which was cDNA or gDNA.

This CDR3 is built from 16 residues. The V gene lost 2 bases and the J gene lost 6 bases, with 14 bases spanning the gap. CDR1 MNHEY and CDR2 SVGAGI come from the germline V gene. The receptor was isolated from a man in his sixties with acute or convalescent COVID-19. The chain couples TRBV6-5 to TRBJ1-6, with D perhaps matching TRBD1 (6 bases). Sequences were obtained from peripheral blood. CDR3 residues: CASSYGQGYFNSPLHF. DNA for the CDR3: TGTGCCAGCAGTTACGGGCAGGGGTATTTTAATTCACCCCTCCACTTT.